The 21 T cell receptor beta chains below come from one sample, sequenced in a study of T cells in Graves' hyperthyroidism and ophthalmopathy. RNA transcripts yielded amplified TCR beta CDR3 regions. HTBI primers drove first-round RT-PCR of the TCR CDR3. TCRdb used MiXCR to reprocess the multiplex PCR reads, holding one entry per CDR3 protein. This sample has about 600,000 distinct CDR3 sequences, with over 12% found just once. The material sequenced was blood. Every receptor here comes from a young woman with Graves' ophthalmopathy.

This clonotype showed up just a few times. The V call is TRBV13, the J call TRBJ2-7; TRBD1 matches 10 bases. The V gene's germline CDR1 is PRHDT and CDR2 FYEKMQ (reference sequence). The CDR3 has 16 amino acids. Losses at the gene ends were 5 bases for V and 3 bases for J; bases not matched to a gene: 10. The CDR3, as DNA: TGTGCCAGCAGCCCCGAAGGGACAGGGGAATACTACGAGCAGTACTTC. Amino acids: CASSPEGTGEYYEQYF. The full variable domain, in which reference TRBV13 and TRBJ2-7 provide the parts outside the CDR3, is AAGVIQSPRHLIKEKRETATLKCYPIPRHDTVYWYQQGPGQDPQFLISFYEKMQSDKGSIPDRFSAQQFSDYHSELNMSSLELGDSALYFCASSPEGTGEYYEQYFGPGTRLTVT.

Comment on this clonotype: This may stem from a read error, because a much larger clone lies one nucleotide away. The conserved phenylalanine or tryptophan normally closing the CDR3 is absent here, so this likely arose from a read error. The chain is built from TRBV3-1 and TRBJ1-6, with 10 bases fitting TRBD1. CDR3 size: 15 residues. Trimming cost V 1 base and J 6 bases; bases outside gene matches: 0. Germline-derived CDR1 and CDR2 are LGHDT and YNNKEL (reference sequence). CDR3 sequence reads: CASSQGTGGNSPLHL. The CDR3 DNA reads as TGTGCCAGCAGCCAAGGGACAGGGGGTAATTCACCCCTCCACCTT.

In its sample, this clonotype was seen a few times. The chain couples TRBV5-6 to TRBJ2-3; D call uncertain. The CDR3 has 16 residues. Trimming shortened V by 0 bases and J by 9 bases, and 20 bases separated the two germline ends. CDR1 and CDR2 (germline): SGHDT, YYEEEE. The CDR3: CASSLVSDALGETQYF. The CDR3 DNA is TGTGCCAGCAGCTTGGTCTCGGACGCACTTGGAGAGACGCAGTATTTT. Full variable domain (rest looked up from reference TRBV5-6 and TRBJ2-3): DAGVTQSPTHLIKTRGQQVTLRCSPKSGHDTVSWYQQALGQGPQFIFQYYEEEERQRGNFPDRFSGHQFPNYSSELNVNALLLGDSALYLCASSLVSDALGETQYFGPGTRLTVL.

The CDR3, as DNA: TGTGCCAGCAGCTTTTGGACTAATGAAAAACTGTTTTTT. This codes for CASSFWTNEKLFF. V gene TRBV5-6 combines with J gene TRBJ1-4; no clear D. Germline lookup yields CDR1 SGHDT and CDR2 YYEEEE. The CDR3 has 13 amino acids. V lost 2 bases to trimming and J lost 2 bases, with 4 bases between them.

Only a few counts were recorded for this clonotype. This rearrangement joins TRBV4-3 to TRBJ1-2; 9 bases map to TRBD1. CDR3 size: 16 residues. Trimming at V came to 4 bases and at J to 2 bases, leaving 8 bases not matched to a gene. Germline values: CDR1 LGHNA, CDR2 YSLEER. In DNA, the CDR3 is TGCGCCAGCAGCCCCCGCCTCGGGACAGGGAACTATGGCTACACCTTC. Translating it yields CASSPRLGTGNYGYTF.

Many counts were recorded for this clonotype. The CDR3 DNA reads TGTGCCAGCAGTCCGCTTTTTCCCCCCTACGAGCAGTACTTC. Residues: CASSPLFPPYEQYF. The chain joins TRBV28 to TRBJ2-7, with D unclear. In germline, CDR1 is MDHEN, CDR2 SYDVKM. There are 14 residues in the CDR3. V dropped 5 bases and J dropped 2 bases, with 13 bases sitting between them.

This chain joins TRBV6-1 and TRBJ1-3; D gene ambiguous. The CDR3 is made up of 13 amino acids. With 3 bases removed from V and 3 bases from J, the gap between germline ends came to 6 bases. Germline lookup yields CDR1 MNHNS and CDR2 SASEGT. The CDR3: CASSDEGGNTIYF. CDR3 bases: TGTGCCAGCAGTGACGAAGGTGGAAACACCATATATTTT.

Worth noting for this clonotype: A read error may produce the germline difference seen at one junction end. This sequence joins TRBV14 and TRBJ2-1; D gene uncertain. Germline V gene lookup returns CDR1 SGHDN and CDR2 FVKESK. The CDR3 sequence is 17 residues long. Here the CDR3 reads CASSPVDRNKLNNGQFF. The CDR3 DNA follows: TGTGCCAGCAGCCCGGTCGACCGGAATAAATTAAACAATGGGCAGTTCTTC.

This clonotype has a count of ten or more. V and J are TRBV6-1 and TRBJ2-7; D ambiguous. V was shortened by 9 bases and J by 3 bases, with 12 bases between the two germline ends. This CDR3 contains 12 residues. The germline V gene encodes CDR1 MNHNS and CDR2 SASEGT. The CDR3 loop is CASARRGYEQYF. CDR3 sequence (DNA): TGTGCCAGTGCTCGCCGTGGCTACGAGCAGTACTTC.

This clonotype was seen many times. The chain uses TRBV12-3 or TRBV12-4 and TRBJ2-1, with 7 bases identical to TRBD2. The CDR3 is made up of 16 amino acids. V shed 6 bases and J 0 bases; nucleotides not matched to a gene: 8. The chain's CDR3 is CASRRGLSSSYNEQFF. CDR3 DNA sequence: TGTGCCAGCAGGAGGGGACTATCGAGCTCCTACAATGAGCAGTTCTTC.

This clonotype was detected many times. V gene TRBV28 combines with J gene TRBJ1-2; D is uncertain. Looked up from germline, CDR1 is MDHEN and CDR2 is SYDVKM. V was trimmed by 3 bases and J by 7 bases, leaving 6 bases between them. The CDR3 length is 11 residues. The CDR3 sequence: CASSFDVGYTF. CDR3 DNA: TGTGCCAGCAGTTTTGACGTTGGCTACACCTTC.

This chain joins TRBV27 and TRBJ2-3, with D maybe TRBD1 (6 bases). From germline, CDR1 is MNHEY and CDR2 SMNVEV (reference sequence). There are 16 residues in the CDR3. V was trimmed by 4 bases and J by 0 bases, leaving 14 bases between them. CDR3 residues: CASSSQGGLSTDTQYF. CDR3 DNA sequence: TGTGCCAGCAGTTCGCAAGGGGGTCTGAGCACAGATACGCAGTATTTT.

As regards this clonotype: A read error may produce the germline difference seen at one junction end. V is TRBV27 and J is TRBJ2-2; perhaps TRBD2 as D (5 bases). CDR3 length: 12 residues. CDR1 is MNHEY and CDR2 is SMNVEV in the germline V gene (reference sequence). CDR3 DNA: TGTGCCAGCAGAGTAAACACCGGGGAGATGTTTTTT. Its translation: CASRVNTGEMFF.

In regard to this clonotype: At one boundary the junction diverges from the germline segment, which might be a read error. The chain employs TRBV20-1 and TRBJ2-7, with D possibly being TRBD2 (5 bases). Germline V gene sequence: CDR1 DFQATT, CDR2 SNEGSKA (reference sequence). This CDR3 has 14 residues. The chain's CDR3 is CSARERESQYEQCF. As DNA, the CDR3 is TGCAGTGCTAGAGAGAGGGAATCACAGTACGAGCAGTGCTTC.

This clonotype was detected many times. This chain links TRBV3-1 with TRBJ2-1, with unresolved D. V shed 1 base and J shed 1 base, with 8 bases lying between them. This CDR3 contains 15 residues. Germline CDR1 LGHDT, CDR2 YNNKEL (reference sequence). CDR3 sequence reads: CASSQGQGSYNEQFF. The CDR3, as DNA: TGTGCCAGCAGCCAAGGTCAAGGGTCCTACAATGAGCAGTTCTTC.

The chain carries TRBV20-1 and TRBJ1-1; D remains unclear. CDR1 and CDR2 from the germline V gene are DFQATT and SNEGSKA (reference sequence). Between the trimmed V and J ends, which lost 3 bases and 8 bases, there was a span of 13 bases. The CDR3 consists of 12 residues. CDR3 residues: CSASNDGEEAFF. In DNA form, the CDR3 reads TGCAGTGCTAGTAACGACGGGGAAGAAGCTTTCTTT.

This clonotype has a count of ten or more. The rearrangement links TRBV11-1 to TRBJ2-2; D remains unclear. Deletions cut 1 base from V and 5 bases from J, with 14 bases between. The CDR3 is made up of 16 amino acids. Per germline, CDR1 SGHAT and CDR2 FQDESV (reference sequence). The CDR3 region is CASSLGHILGTGELFF. The CDR3 DNA reads as TGTGCCAGCAGCTTAGGACACATCCTCGGGACCGGGGAGCTGTTTTTT.

This clonotype appeared a few times. The chain uses TRBV6-1 and TRBJ2-3; the D gene is possibly TRBD2 (5 bases). The CDR3 totals 13 residues. Germline lookup yields CDR1 MNHNS and CDR2 SASEGT. Deletions cut 7 bases from V and 2 bases from J, with 10 bases between. DNA of the CDR3: TGTGCCAGCACTGGGGAGTCCACAGATACGCAGTATTTT. Amino acid sequence: CASTGESTDTQYF.

This clonotype was counted a few times. The V gene is TRBV6-5, the J gene TRBJ1-1; the D gene is possibly TRBD1 (6 bases). Germline V CDR1 and CDR2: MNHEY, SVGAGI. The CDR3 consists of 13 residues. The V end lost 6 bases, the J end lost 5 bases, and 13 bases lay between the germline ends. The DNA of the CDR3 is TGTGCCAGCAGAGTTGGGGGGCGAACTGAAGCTTTCTTT. Its translation is CASRVGGRTEAFF.

This clonotype has just a few counts. The chain carries TRBV13 and TRBJ2-7, with 7 bases identical to TRBD1. The length of the CDR3 is 14 residues. CDR1 and CDR2 from the germline V gene are PRHDT and FYEKMQ (reference sequence). V shed 1 base, J shed 5 bases, and the junction held 5 bases outside the gene matches. CDR3 sequence (DNA): TGTGCCAGCAGCTTAGAGGACAGGATCAACGAGCAGTACTTC. Protein: CASSLEDRINEQYF.

The chain recombines TRBV11-2 with TRBJ2-1; D uncertain. This CDR3 contains 16 residues. CDR1 is SGHAT, CDR2 FQNNGV, per germline. Trimming removed 5 bases from V and 0 bases from J, with 14 bases in between. The CDR3 region is CASSHEPLSSYNEQFF. The CDR3 DNA sequence: TGTGCCAGCAGCCACGAGCCACTGAGCTCCTACAATGAGCAGTTCTTC. The whole variable domain, filled in from reference TRBV11-2 and TRBJ2-1, reads EAGVAQSPRYKIIEKRQSVAFWCNPISGHATLYWYQQILGQGPKLLIQFQNNGVVDDSQLPKDRFSAERLKGVDSTLKIQPAKLEDSAVYLCASSHEPLSSYNEQFFGPGTRLTVL.